These 15 T cell receptor beta chains share one sample of origin, sequenced in a study of control samples from healthy donors and cancer patients. The data were produced by immunoSEQ multiplex PCR, yet TCRdb's version contains in-frame clones alone and is incomplete. The table lists 100,000 to 150,000 clones, 85% to 95% of them singletons, with 0.55% to 0.65% in the top ten. The specimen sequenced was PBMCs. The receptors come from a man older than 75 with head and neck cancer.

The chain joins TRBV3-1 (or the pseudogene TRBV3-2) to TRBJ1-2; weak D call: TRBD1 (5 bases). Germline values: CDR1 LGHDT, CDR2 YNNKEL (reference sequence). The V and J ends lost 0 bases and 2 bases respectively, with 10 bases between them. This CDR3 spans 15 amino acids. The CDR3 nucleotides are TGTGCCAGCAGCCAAGAGCAGGGTAGGAACTATGGCTACACCTTC. Protein product: CASSQEQGRNYGYTF.

This sequence joins TRBV27 and TRBJ2-7, with 8 bases that match TRBD1. Germline CDR1 reads MNHEY; CDR2 reads SMNVEV (reference sequence). Unmatched junction bases numbered 9, after V lost 6 bases and J lost 2 bases. The CDR3 is made up of 15 amino acids. The CDR3 loop is CASSYGTGVTYEQYF. CDR3 DNA: TGTGCCAGCAGCTACGGGACAGGAGTTACCTACGAGCAGTACTTC.

V is TRBV5-1 and J is TRBJ2-5; D ambiguous. Trimming cost V 2 bases and J 2 bases, with 10 bases left between them. This CDR3 is 14 amino acids long. The V gene's germline CDR1 is SGHRS and CDR2 YFSETQ. The CDR3 protein is CASSFDLLQETQYF. CDR3 DNA: TGCGCCAGCAGCTTCGACTTGTTACAAGAGACCCAGTACTTC.

The gene calls are TRBV6-5 and TRBJ1-1; 9 nucleotides match TRBD1. The CDR3 loop spans 14 amino acids. The J segment lost 10 bases and the V segment lost 5 bases, leaving 11 bases of the junction unmatched. Germline lookup yields CDR1 MNHEY and CDR2 SVGAGI. CDR3 in amino acids: CASSPGTGFRGAFF. CDR3 in DNA: TGTGCCAGCAGTCCCGGGACAGGGTTTCGCGGAGCTTTCTTT.

This clone was detected a few times. The genes are TRBV5-1 and TRBJ1-1; the D is unclear. V shed 1 base and J shed 1 base, with 8 bases lying between them. CDR3 size: 14 residues. Per the germline V gene, CDR1 is SGHRS and CDR2 is YFSETQ. The CDR3, as DNA: TGCGCCAGCAGCTTGAACCTGGGGAACACTGAAGCTTTCTTT. Its protein is CASSLNLGNTEAFF.

The chain recombines TRBV6-2 or TRBV6-3 with TRBJ2-7; possible D gene TRBD1, 6 bases. The CDR3 consists of 16 residues. The V and J ends lost 6 bases and 4 bases respectively, with 22 bases between them. The germline V gene encodes CDR1 MNHEY and CDR2 SVGEGT. The chain's CDR3 is CASSHRVAVPAYEQYF. As DNA, the CDR3 is TGTGCCAGCAGCCACAGGGTGGCCGTCCCGGCATACGAGCAGTACTTC.

This sequence joins TRBV12-5 and TRBJ2-2; perhaps D is TRBD1 or TRBD2 (5 bases each). Germline V gene lookup returns CDR1 LGHNT and CDR2 FRNRAP. Deletions cut 3 bases from V and 5 bases from J, with 16 bases between. There are 16 residues in the CDR3. The CDR3 DNA is TGTGCTAGTGGTTTAGTGGGGGATCTGAGGACCGGGGAGCTGTTTTTT. It encodes CASGLVGDLRTGELFF.

The chain carries TRBV30 and TRBJ2-7, with D possibly TRBD1 on 5 matching bases. Germline CDR1 and CDR2: GTSNPN and SVGIG (reference sequence). The CDR3 covers 15 residues. V dropped 1 base and J dropped 2 bases, with 15 bases sitting between them. CDR3 nucleotide sequence: TGTGCCTGGAGTGCCGCTGTTATCAGGGCCTACGAGCAGTACTTC. It is translated as CAWSAAVIRAYEQYF.

This clone was found once. The genes are TRBV10-2 and TRBJ1-3; D is uncertain. CDR3 length: 15 residues. CDR1 is WSHSY and CDR2 is SAAADI in the germline V gene. V dropped 0 bases and J dropped 2 bases, with 8 bases sitting between them. CDR3 nucleotide sequence: TGCGCCAGCAGTGAGTCCGGCCACGCTGGAAACACCATATATTTT. It is translated as CASSESGHAGNTIYF.

This chain joins TRBV3-1 (or the pseudogene TRBV3-2) and TRBJ2-7; no clear D. Trimming removed 1 base from V and 2 bases from J, with 6 bases in between. The CDR3 contains 13 residues. Germline V CDR1 and CDR2: LGHDT, YNNKEL (reference sequence). The CDR3 DNA sequence: TGTGCCAGCAGCCAAGGATGGACCTACGAGCAGTACTTC. Translation: CASSQGWTYEQYF.

V and J are TRBV9 and TRBJ1-5; a possible D gene is TRBD1 (6 bases). V was shortened by 1 base and J by 2 bases, with 7 bases between the two germline ends. The CDR3 extends over 14 amino acids. The germline CDR1 and CDR2 sequences are SGDLS and YYNGEE. The CDR3 protein is CASSVSGGNQPQHF. CDR3 nucleotides: TGTGCCAGCAGCGTATCAGGGGGCAATCAGCCCCAGCATTTT.

The V call is TRBV25-1, the J call TRBJ2-2, with 9 bases fitting TRBD1. The CDR3 sequence is 15 residues long. Germline CDR1 MGHDK, CDR2 SYGVNS. V was pared by 1 base and J by 9 bases, with 6 bases of the junction left unmatched. The CDR3, as DNA: TGTGCCAGCAGTGAATCACACAGGGGGCAAAGGGAGCTGTTTTTT. Protein: CASSESHRGQRELFF.

V usage is TRBV9 and J usage is TRBJ2-1, with a possible D match to TRBD2 (5 bases). Germline V gives CDR1 SGDLS, CDR2 YYNGEE. This CDR3 contains 14 residues. V lost 6 bases, J lost 5 bases, and 15 bases lay in between. CDR3 coding DNA: TGTGCCAGCACCCCGAGTGGACTCCACAATGAGCAGTTCTTC. The encoded protein is CASTPSGLHNEQFF.

CDR3 amino acids: CASSLRRGWTSTQGEQYF. In DNA form, the CDR3 reads TGTGCCAGCAGCTTGAGACGGGGGTGGACTAGTACCCAGGGCGAGCAGTACTTC. The chain has TRBV5-4 and TRBJ2-7; 7 bases are a match to TRBD2. Trimming cost V 1 base and J 6 bases; bases outside gene matches: 19. There are 18 residues in the CDR3. In germline, CDR1 is SGHNT, CDR2 YYREEE (reference sequence).

The rearrangement uses TRBV6-6 and TRBJ2-3, with no clear D. The CDR3 runs to 11 residues. Trimming stripped 6 bases from V and 9 bases from J, with 10 bases between. CDR1 is MNHNY and CDR2 is SVGAGI in the germline V gene (reference sequence). The CDR3 DNA is TGTGCCAGCAGGGCTGAAGGGACGCAGTATTTT. Translation: CASRAEGTQYF.